The 6 T cell receptor beta chains presented below share a single source sample, sequenced in a study of T cell responses to AZD1222 COVID-19 vaccine. TCRdb's copy holds only in-frame clones and misses some; the assay was immunoSEQ multiplex PCR. The table includes more than 250,000 clones, approximately 95% detected once. The sample consisted of peripheral blood, taken on day 0 of AZD1222 vaccination. These receptors all stem from an adult in good health.

The V call is TRBV11-3, the J call TRBJ2-2, with D tentatively TRBD1 (5 bases). This CDR3 has 13 residues. The V end was cut by 4 bases, the J end by 5 bases, with 8 bases between. Germline lookup yields CDR1 SGHNT and CDR2 YENEEA. DNA for the CDR3: TGTGCCAGCAGCTCCCCAGGGACCGGGGAGCTGTTTTTT. Protein: CASSSPGTGELFF.

The gene calls are TRBV7-3 and TRBJ2-5, with D unresolved. Germline CDR1 is SGHTA and CDR2 is FQGTGA. Trimming removed 2 bases from V and 5 bases from J, with 9 bases in between. This CDR3 spans 13 amino acids. The CDR3 region is CASSLESGETQYF. The CDR3 DNA reads TGTGCCAGCAGCTTAGAGTCCGGGGAGACCCAGTACTTC.

The J gene is TRBJ2-1, the V gene TRBV7-9, with D perhaps TRBD1 (6 bases). The V and J ends lost 4 bases and 8 bases respectively, with 12 bases between them. This CDR3 has 13 amino acids. From germline, CDR1 is SEHNR and CDR2 FQNEAQ (reference sequence). CDR3 sequence: CASSSTNRDEQFF. In nucleotides, the CDR3 is TGTGCCAGCAGCTCGACAAACAGGGATGAGCAGTTCTTC.

J is TRBJ1-2 and V is TRBV6-2 or TRBV6-3; D not certain. Trimming removed 0 bases at V and 0 bases at J, with 8 bases between. This CDR3 spans 15 amino acids. CDR1 is MNHEY and CDR2 is SVGEGT in the germline V gene. The CDR3 DNA reads TGTGCCAGCAGTTACTCGGCAGCCCCTAACTATGGCTACACCTTC. Translating it yields CASSYSAAPNYGYTF.

This chain links TRBV4-3 with TRBJ2-7, with D possibly being TRBD1 (6 bases). Germline V gene lookup returns CDR1 LGHNA and CDR2 YSLEER. This CDR3 is built from 14 residues. V lost 4 bases to trimming and J lost 5 bases, with 15 bases between them. CDR3 sequence (DNA): TGCGCCAGCAGCCCTACAGGGAAACTAGACGAGCAGTACTTC. As protein: CASSPTGKLDEQYF.

The chain employs TRBV5-4 and TRBJ2-6; D possibly corresponds to TRBD2 (5 bases). Germline CDR1 reads SGHNT; CDR2 reads YYREEE (reference sequence). The CDR3 sequence is 15 residues long. Trimming shortened V by 3 bases and J by 4 bases, and 11 bases separated the two germline ends. The CDR3 is CASSSRPGGANVLTF. In DNA, the CDR3 is TGTGCCAGCAGCTCCCGACCGGGGGGGGCCAACGTCCTGACTTTC.